This paragraph reports one TCR beta chain. The entry originates in a study of technical replicates of blood from several donors. Clones were read by immunoSEQ multiplex PCR, and TCRdb kept only the in-frame ones, dropping some. The sample consists of more than 90,000 clones, approximately 95% of them appearing once. With 1 base removed from V and 4 bases from J, the gap between germline ends came to 14 bases. This CDR3 has 16 amino acids. Germline assignment: CDR1 SGHDT and CDR2 YYEEEE. The clonotype comes from a human donor in good health. The specimen sequenced was T cells isolated from PBMCs. V is TRBV5-6 and J is TRBJ2-2, with D perhaps TRBD1 (5 bases). This CDR3 reads CASSLLSVQGTGELFF. The CDR3 coding sequence is TGTGCCAGCAGCTTGCTCAGCGTGCAGGGCACCGGGGAGCTGTTTTTT.